This T cell receptor (beta chain) derives from a study of spatial heterogeneity in lung cancer. Study outcomes and limitations: At tumor resection, ubiquitous expanded TCRs were detected in blood more often than later.

TCRdb fed the 5' RACE reads into MiXCR, producing one record per CDR3 protein. The sample consists of some 7,000 distinct CDR3 sequences, 7% of them appearing once. This clonotype was counted ten times or more. As yet, its antigen is unknown. Since it is a stray read in a library aimed at alpha chains, this beta chain has a size that is not meaningful. Germline CDR1 reads MDHEN; CDR2 reads SYDVKM. Losses at the gene ends were 7 bases for V and 7 bases for J; bases not matched to a gene: 18. The CDR3 extends over 18 amino acids. Time point of the sample: sample taken at primary tumor resection. From tumor, nontumor lung or frozen PBMC, whole RNA was taken unsorted for sequencing.

Specimen: PBMCs, collected at surgery. The gene calls are TRBV28 and TRBJ2-7, with 14 bases aligning to TRBD2. The source is a male donor with early-stage non-small cell lung cancer. DNA for the CDR3: TGTGCCAGCATCCTCCAGTCGGGACTAGCGGGAGTTCCGCGGGAGCAGTACTTC. As protein: CASILQSGLAGVPREQYF.